This T cell receptor beta chain was captured in a study of blood T cell repertoires in COVID-19. Authors' processing steps: From reference gene primer amplification, estimates of nucleated cell counts were derived. Method: immunoSEQ multiplex PCR; TCRdb's copy keeps in-frame clones and lacks some. That table is the source of V, J and clone size, and D and trimming were worked out from the DNA. The sample records fewer than 700,000 clones, 85% to 90% being singletons. CDR3 size: 16 residues. Germline CDR1 reads MNHNY; CDR2 reads SVGAGI (reference sequence). The V gene end was trimmed by 5 bases and the J gene end by 3 bases; junction bases not matched to a gene: 7. Seattle patients were enrolled while actively infected and followed longitudinally.

The sample taken for sequencing was peripheral blood. The chain carries TRBV6-6 and TRBJ2-3, with TRBD1 matching over 11 bases. The clonotype comes from a woman aged 50 to 60 with COVID-19, enrolled during active disease. The CDR3 bases are TGTGCCAGCAGTCACACCGGGACAGGGGGAACAGATACGCAGTATTTT. Translated: CASSHTGTGGTDTQYF.